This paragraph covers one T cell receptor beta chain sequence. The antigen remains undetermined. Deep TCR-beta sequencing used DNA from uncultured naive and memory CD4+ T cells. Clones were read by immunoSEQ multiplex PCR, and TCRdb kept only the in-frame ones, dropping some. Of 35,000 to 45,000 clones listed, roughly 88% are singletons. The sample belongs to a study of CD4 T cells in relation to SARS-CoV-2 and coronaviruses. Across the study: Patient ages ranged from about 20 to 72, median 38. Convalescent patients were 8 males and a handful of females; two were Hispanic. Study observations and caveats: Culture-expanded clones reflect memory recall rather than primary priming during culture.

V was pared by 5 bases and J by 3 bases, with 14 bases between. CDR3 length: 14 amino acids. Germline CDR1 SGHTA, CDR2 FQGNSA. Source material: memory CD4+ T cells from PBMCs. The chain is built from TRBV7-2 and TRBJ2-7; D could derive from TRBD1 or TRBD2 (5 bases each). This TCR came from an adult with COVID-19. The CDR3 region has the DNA TGTGCCAGCAGCCCGGGACGGATAGGCTACGAGCAGTACTTC. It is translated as CASSPGRIGYEQYF.